This T cell receptor beta chain was obtained from a study of T cells expressing NK-cell markers. Turning to the study itself: Sorted CD3+CD56-NKG2C+, CD3+CD56+NKG2C+ and CD3+CD56+NKG2C- T cells supplied the TCR beta repertoires.

Germline V CDR1 and CDR2: MNHEY, SVGEGT. The CDR3 consists of 15 residues. Reanalyzing the 5' RACE reads, TCRdb keeps one entry per CDR3 protein, without DNA. The sample includes about 450,000 distinct CDR3 sequences. This TCR was recovered from a woman aged 18-70 years in good health. The rearrangement joins TRBV6-2 or TRBV6-3 to TRBJ1-4; without DNA, the TCRdb call of TRBD1 cannot be checked. Material: blood T cells: a sorted CD56 or NKG2C T cell subset, CD4+ or CD8+ T cells, or bulk PBMC T cells (not recorded which). CDR3 loop: CASSPTDTGGEKLFF.